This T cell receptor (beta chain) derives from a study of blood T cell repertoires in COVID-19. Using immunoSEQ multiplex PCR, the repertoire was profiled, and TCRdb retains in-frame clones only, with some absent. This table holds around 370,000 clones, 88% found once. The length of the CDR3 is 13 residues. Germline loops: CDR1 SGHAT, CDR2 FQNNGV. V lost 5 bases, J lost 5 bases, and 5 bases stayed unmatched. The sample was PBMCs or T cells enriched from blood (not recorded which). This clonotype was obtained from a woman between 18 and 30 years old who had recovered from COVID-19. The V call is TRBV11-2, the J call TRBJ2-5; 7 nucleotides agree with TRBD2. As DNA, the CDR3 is TGTGCCAGCAGCCCGCTGGGGGGGGAGACCCAGTACTTC. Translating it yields CASSPLGGETQYF.